This TCR beta chain is from a study of blood T cell repertoires in COVID-19. Study-level information: The United States, Italy and Spain were the sources of the acute and convalescent COVID-19 samples. T cells, B-cell-depleted T cells, or PBMCs supplied cDNA or gDNA.

This clone has just one count. TCRdb keeps only in-frame clones here, not all; method: immunoSEQ multiplex PCR. The sample includes tens of thousands of clones, around nine tenths of them seen just once. This CDR3 has 15 residues. With 5 bases clipped from V and 8 bases from J, the junction kept 12 bases outside the gene matches. The germline CDR1 and CDR2 sequences are SGHTA and FQGNSA. Sequenced input: peripheral blood. This clonotype originated in a human donor with active COVID-19. The donor label of this sample is uncertain. The V and J genes are TRBV7-2 and TRBJ1-2, with 9 bases fitting TRBD1. DNA of the CDR3: TGTGCCAGCAGCCCCCTGAACAGGGGGCGCGGAGGCTACACCTTC. Translation: CASSPLNRGRGGYTF.